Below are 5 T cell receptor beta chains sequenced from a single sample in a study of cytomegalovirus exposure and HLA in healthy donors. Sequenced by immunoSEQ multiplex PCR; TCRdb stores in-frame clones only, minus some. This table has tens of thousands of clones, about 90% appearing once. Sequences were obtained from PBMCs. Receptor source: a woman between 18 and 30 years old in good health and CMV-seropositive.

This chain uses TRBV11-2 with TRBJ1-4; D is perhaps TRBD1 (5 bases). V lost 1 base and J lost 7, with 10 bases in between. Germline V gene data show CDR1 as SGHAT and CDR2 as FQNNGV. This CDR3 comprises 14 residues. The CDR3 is CASSLGGSVEKLFF. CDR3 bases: TGTGCCAGCAGCTTAGGGGGCTCGGTTGAAAAACTGTTTTTT.

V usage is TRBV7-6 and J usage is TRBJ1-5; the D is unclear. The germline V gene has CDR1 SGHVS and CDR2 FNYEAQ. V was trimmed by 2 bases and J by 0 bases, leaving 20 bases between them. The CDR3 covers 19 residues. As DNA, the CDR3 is TGTGCCAGCAGCTTACTCCCCCCGTCGACAATCTATAGCAATCAGCCCCAGCATTTT. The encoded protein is CASSLLPPSTIYSNQPQHF.

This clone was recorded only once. For the CDR3, the DNA is TGTGCCAGTAGTCGGAAGACCGAGGGACAGCGTGAAGCTTTCTTT. Translated: CASSRKTEGQREAFF. This rearrangement joins TRBV19 to TRBJ1-1; 7 bases are shared with TRBD1. The CDR3 consists of 15 residues. CDR1 is LNHDA, CDR2 SQIVND, per germline (reference sequence). V gave up 5 bases and J gave up 7 bases; unmatched junction bases: 13. The whole variable domain, remainder taken from reference TRBV19 and TRBJ1-1, is DGGITQSPKYLFRKEGQNVTLSCEQNLNHDAMYWYRQDPGQGLRLIYYSQIVNDFQKGDIAEGYSVSREKKESFPLTVTSAQKNPTAFYLCASSRKTEGQREAFFGQGTRLTVV.

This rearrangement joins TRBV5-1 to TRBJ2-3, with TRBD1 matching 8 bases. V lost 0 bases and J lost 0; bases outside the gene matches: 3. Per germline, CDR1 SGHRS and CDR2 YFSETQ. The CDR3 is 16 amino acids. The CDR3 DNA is TGCGCCAGCAGCTTGGGGACAGGGCTGAGCACAGATACGCAGTATTTT. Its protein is CASSLGTGLSTDTQYF.

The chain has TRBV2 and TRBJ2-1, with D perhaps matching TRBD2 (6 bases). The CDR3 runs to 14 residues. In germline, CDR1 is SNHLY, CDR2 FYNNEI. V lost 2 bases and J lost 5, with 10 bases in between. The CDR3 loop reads CASSESLANNEQFF. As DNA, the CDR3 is TGTGCCAGCAGTGAAAGTCTAGCGAACAATGAGCAGTTCTTC.